These 8 T cell receptor beta chains originate from one sample sequenced in a study of blood T cells in healthy people across ages. The use of a sample-barcoded 5' primer and a J-beta primer mix characterized a second PCR of roughly 6 to 11 cycles. One entry per CDR3 protein, called by TCRdb with MiXCR from the 5' RACE reads. Altogether about 930,000 distinct CDR3 sequences are present, just under 30% being singletons, with the ten largest covering roughly a tenth. The sample also formed part of further work on T cells of mothers and their children.

The sequencing sample was made of blood. The receptor source for this set is a woman aged 40 to 50 in good health.

This clonotype showed up just a few times. An end of the junction differs from the germline gene, which may be a read error. The chain combines TRBV9 with TRBJ2-1; D is tentatively TRBD1 or TRBD2 (5 bases each). Germline V gives CDR1 SGDLS, CDR2 YYNGEE. The CDR3 sequence is 17 residues long. The chain's CDR3 is CTSSVGEGKEFYNEQFF. The DNA of the CDR3 is TGTACCAGCAGCGTAGGCGAGGGGAAGGAGTTTTACAATGAGCAGTTCTTC.

This clonotype has only one observation. CDR3 DNA sequence: TGTGCCAGCAGCGTAGACGGAGGGAAGATACGGAATGAGCAGTTCTTC. Amino acids: CASSVDGGKIRNEQFF. This sequence joins TRBV9 and TRBJ2-1; D is possibly TRBD2 (6 bases). Germline CDR1 and CDR2: SGDLS and YYNGEE. The CDR3 length is 16 residues. With 0 bases removed from V and 7 bases from J, the gap between germline ends came to 17 bases.

As regards this clonotype: Since a much larger clone is just one base distant, this may be a read error. This chain connects TRBV7-2 to TRBJ2-6; D is possibly TRBD2 (6 bases). This CDR3 spans 13 amino acids. The germline V and J ends were trimmed by 11 bases and 2 bases, with 10 bases remaining between them. From germline, CDR1 is SGHTA and CDR2 FQGNSA. This CDR3 is CAGRGTGANVLTF. CDR3 coding DNA: TGTGCCGGACGGGGGACTGGGGCCAACGTCCTGACTTTC.

The table lists this clonotype with many counts. This sequence joins TRBV15 and TRBJ1-2; D not resolved. The V end was cut by 1 base, the J end by 2 bases, with 5 bases between. This CDR3 spans 13 amino acids. The germline V gene has CDR1 LNHNV and CDR2 YYDKDF (reference sequence). CDR3 amino acids: CATSRAGNYGYTF. DNA of the CDR3: TGTGCCACCAGCAGAGCGGGGAACTATGGCTACACCTTC.

The chain carries TRBV4-3 and TRBJ2-1, with a tentative D call TRBD2 (6 bases). Trimming took 1 base from V and 10 from J, leaving 17 bases between them. The germline CDR1 and CDR2 sequences are LGHNA and YSLEER. The CDR3 extends over 15 amino acids. CDR3 residues: CASSQGRGWDLEQFF. The CDR3 region has the DNA TGCGCCAGCAGCCAAGGTAGGGGCTGGGACTTGGAGCAGTTCTTC.

Only a few counts were recorded for this clonotype. Sequence at one end of the junction differs from germline and may be a read error. The chain joins TRBV7-2 to TRBJ2-3; D gene ambiguous. CDR3 length: 13 amino acids. Germline V gene lookup returns CDR1 SGHTA and CDR2 FQGNSA. This CDR3 reads CASSLSQQDMQYF. In DNA form, the CDR3 reads TGTGCCAGCAGCCTATCACAGCAAGATATGCAGTATTTT.

Only a few counts were recorded for this clonotype. The V and J genes are TRBV20-1 and TRBJ2-4, with 9 bases identical to TRBD1. CDR1 and CDR2 from the germline V gene are DFQATT and SNEGSKA (reference sequence). This CDR3 region has 16 residues. With V trimmed by 1 base and J by 9 bases, 13 bases remained unmatched. The chain's CDR3 is CSARVVRDRAESIQYF. CDR3 DNA sequence: TGCAGTGCTAGAGTAGTGAGGGACAGGGCTGAAAGCATTCAGTACTTC.

This clonotype was seen more than once but under ten times. V is TRBV5-1 and J is TRBJ2-5; 11 nucleotides agree with TRBD2. CDR1 is SGHRS, CDR2 YFSETQ, per germline. J lost 1 base, V lost 2 bases, and 7 bases had no gene match. This CDR3 region has 17 residues. The CDR3 DNA sequence: TGCGCCAGCAGCTTCACCTTAGCGGGGGGGCGCCAAGAGACCCAGTACTTC. Its translation is CASSFTLAGGRQETQYF.